Shown below are 22 T cell receptor beta chains from a single sample sequenced in a study of shared clonotypes between healthy human individuals. Sequencing was performed with immunoSEQ multiplex PCR; in TCRdb, only in-frame clones are kept and a portion is missing. The repertoire holds over a million clones, with around 97% as singletons. The sequencing input was naive CD4+ T cells sorted from blood. Sample subset: CD45RA+ positively selected. Receptors originate from a man aged 25-45 years in good health.

The count of this clone is one. The chain has TRBV5-4 and TRBJ2-2; possibly TRBD2 for D (6 bases). The germline V and J ends were trimmed by 4 bases and 2 bases, with 15 bases remaining between them. CDR1 and CDR2 from the germline V gene are SGHNT and YYREEE (reference sequence). The length of the CDR3 is 16 residues. The CDR3 DNA follows: TGTGCCAGCAGCGGATCGAAGCGGGTCAACACCGGGGAGCTGTTTTTT. It specifies CASSGSKRVNTGELFF.

This chain uses TRBV18 with TRBJ2-7; 12 nucleotides align to TRBD1. CDR3 length: 15 amino acids. Germline CDR1 reads KGHSH; CDR2 reads LQKENI. V lost 0 bases to trimming and J lost 5 bases; unmatched junction nucleotides: 2. The CDR3 sequence is CASSPPGTGGDEQYF. CDR3 in DNA: TGTGCCAGCTCACCACCCGGGACAGGGGGCGACGAGCAGTACTTC.

The V gene is TRBV28, the J gene TRBJ2-7, with TRBD1 matching 8 bases. V lost 7 bases to trimming and J lost 6 bases; unmatched junction nucleotides: 5. The CDR3 is 12 amino acids. In germline, CDR1 is MDHEN, CDR2 SYDVKM. The chain's CDR3 is CASTQGAGEQYF. The CDR3 bases are TGTGCCAGCACCCAGGGGGCCGGCGAGCAGTACTTC. The full variable domain, completed using reference TRBV28 and TRBJ2-7, is DVKVTQSSRYLVKRTGEKVFLECVQDMDHENMFWYRQDPGLGLRLIYFSYDVKMKEKGDIPEGYSVSREKKERFSLILESASTNQTSMYLCASTQGAGEQYFGPGTRLTVT.

This chain connects TRBV28 to TRBJ2-2, with TRBD2 matching over 13 bases. This CDR3 contains 19 residues. J lost 1 base, V lost 5 bases, and 10 bases had no gene match. CDR1 is MDHEN, CDR2 SYDVKM, per germline. CDR3 loop: CASSPMPRLAGGNTGELFF. The CDR3 DNA is TGTGCCAGCAGTCCCATGCCGCGACTAGCGGGGGGGAACACCGGGGAGCTGTTTTTT.

The J gene is TRBJ2-1, the V gene TRBV18; 8 positions match TRBD1. Germline loops: CDR1 KGHSH, CDR2 LQKENI. The CDR3 length is 14 residues. V lost 2 bases to trimming and J lost 6 bases; unmatched junction nucleotides: 3. The CDR3 DNA reads TGTGCCAGCTCACCATCACAGGGGGGCAATGAGCAGTTCTTC. Translated, it gives CASSPSQGGNEQFF.

The chain recombines TRBV5-6 with TRBJ2-1; 11 positions agree with TRBD2. CDR3 length: 16 amino acids. J lost 0 bases, V lost 4 bases, and 3 bases had no gene match. Germline loops: CDR1 SGHDT, CDR2 YYEEEE. CDR3 bases: TGTGCCAGCAGCCCGGGACTAGCGGACTCCTACAATGAGCAGTTCTTC. Its translation: CASSPGLADSYNEQFF.

J is TRBJ2-3 and V is TRBV11-2; tentative D call: TRBD1 (5 bases). Trimming left V 1 base short and J 6 bases short, with 11 bases between. The CDR3 totals 14 residues. Looked up from germline, CDR1 is SGHAT and CDR2 is FQNNGV. CDR3 in amino acids: CASSLGSGLDTQYF. Here the CDR3 DNA reads TGTGCCAGCAGCTTAGGGTCAGGGTTGGATACGCAGTATTTT.

This chain joins TRBV10-3 and TRBJ2-3; D gene unclear. The CDR3 is 13 residues long. Germline CDR1 and CDR2: ENHRY and SYGVKD. The V end lost 4 bases, the J end lost 0 bases, and 5 bases lay between the germline ends. The CDR3 here is CAISAASTDTQYF. The CDR3 bases are TGTGCCATCAGTGCGGCCAGCACAGATACGCAGTATTTT.

This clone has a single count. Other DNA sequences in the same sample also yield this CDR3. The rearrangement joins TRBV6-5 to TRBJ1-1; no clear D. CDR1 is MNHEY and CDR2 is SVGAGI in the germline V gene. CDR3 size: 13 residues. V was cut by 5 bases and J by 0 bases, with 7 bases left in between. The CDR3 DNA reads as TGTGCCAGCAGTCGGACGGTGAACACTGAAGCTTTCTTT. It encodes CASSRTVNTEAFF.

This rearrangement joins TRBV10-2 to TRBJ2-2; 10 nucleotides line up with TRBD1. This CDR3 has 15 residues. Per the germline V gene, CDR1 is WSHSY and CDR2 is SAAADI. After removal of 5 bases from V and 5 bases from J, the junction contained 5 bases not matched to a gene. The chain's CDR3 is CASSIMDRGTGELFF. CDR3 sequence (DNA): TGCGCCAGCAGTATCATGGACAGGGGGACCGGGGAGCTGTTTTTT.

The V gene is TRBV5-6, the J gene TRBJ1-3; no firm D call. The CDR3 is 14 residues long. Trimming took 3 bases from V and 5 from J, leaving 12 bases between them. The germline V gene has CDR1 SGHDT and CDR2 YYEEEE. CDR3 in amino acids: CASSWTGNRNTIYF. For the CDR3, the DNA is TGTGCCAGCAGCTGGACTGGGAATAGAAACACCATATATTTT.

This chain uses TRBV5-4 with TRBJ2-1; D is unclear. Between the trimmed V and J ends, which lost 9 bases and 6 bases, there was a span of 19 bases. The CDR3 contains 14 residues. Germline V gives CDR1 SGHNT, CDR2 YYREEE (reference sequence). CDR3 in DNA: TGTGCCACCCCGTCTCTAGTCGGTGGCAATGAGCAGTTCTTC. It codes for CATPSLVGGNEQFF.

The V and J genes are TRBV18 and TRBJ2-1; weak D call: TRBD2 (5 bases). This CDR3 has 17 residues. Germline loops: CDR1 KGHSH, CDR2 LQKENI. Trimming removed 3 bases from V and 7 bases from J, with 22 bases in between. The DNA for the CDR3 is TGTGCCAGCTCACCCCCCGCCCCGACTGGAACGGGAAATGAGCAGTTCTTC. This sequence encodes CASSPPAPTGTGNEQFF. Drawing the rest from reference TRBV18 and TRBJ2-1, the complete variable domain is NAGVMQNPRHLVRRRGQEARLRCSPMKGHSHVYWYRQLPEEGLKFMVYLQKENIIDESGMPKERFSAEFPKEGPSILRIQQVVRGDSAAYFCASSPPAPTGTGNEQFFGPGTRLTVL.

The genes are TRBV5-1 and TRBJ1-1; the D gene is possibly TRBD1 (5 bases). The germline CDR1 and CDR2 sequences are SGHRS and YFSETQ. The CDR3 is 13 amino acids. The V and J ends lost 3 bases and 7 bases respectively, with 13 bases between them. The CDR3: CASSSRSQVEAFF. In DNA form, the CDR3 reads TGCGCCAGCAGCTCTAGGTCACAGGTTGAAGCTTTCTTT.

Points on this clone: Other DNA sequences from this sample encode an identical CDR3 as well. This chain connects TRBV18 to TRBJ1-2; D is possibly TRBD1 (5 bases). The CDR3 totals 14 residues. Between the trimmed V and J ends, which lost 1 base and 2 bases, there was a span of 8 bases. Germline lookup yields CDR1 KGHSH and CDR2 LQKENI. The CDR3 region is CASSPRPGNYGYTF. The CDR3 coding sequence is TGTGCCAGCTCACCACGGCCAGGGAACTATGGCTACACCTTC.

The genes are TRBV7-6 and TRBJ2-1, with TRBD2 matching 9 bases. The junction had 12 bases not matched to a gene; V was cut back by 1 base and J by 5 bases. Germline V lookup: CDR1 SGHVS, CDR2 FNYEAQ. The CDR3 runs 18 residues. CDR3 amino acids: CASSLGHELAGTNNEQFF. The CDR3 nucleotides are TGTGCCAGCAGCTTAGGACACGAGCTAGCGGGGACAAACAATGAGCAGTTCTTC.

This clone was counted only a few times. The V gene is TRBV19, the J gene TRBJ2-1; D not certain. V lost 6 bases, J lost 4 bases, and 13 bases lay in between. Germline V gene lookup returns CDR1 LNHDA and CDR2 SQIVND (reference sequence). There are 14 residues in the CDR3. CDR3 sequence reads: CASRGLNSYNEQFF. For the CDR3, the DNA is TGTGCCAGTAGAGGTCTGAACTCGTACAATGAGCAGTTCTTC. The full variable domain, completed using reference TRBV19 and TRBJ2-1, is DGGITQSPKYLFRKEGQNVTLSCEQNLNHDAMYWYRQDPGQGLRLIYYSQIVNDFQKGDIAEGYSVSREKKESFPLTVTSAQKNPTAFYLCASRGLNSYNEQFFGPGTRLTVL.

Only one count was recorded for this clone. The CDR3 here is CAISLEGSRETQYF. In DNA form, the CDR3 reads TGTGCCATCAGCTTAGAGGGAAGCAGGGAGACCCAGTACTTC. The chain is built from TRBV10-3 and TRBJ2-5; perhaps TRBD2 as D (5 bases). From germline, CDR1 is ENHRY and CDR2 SYGVKD. There are 14 residues in the CDR3. V lost 6 bases to trimming and J lost 5 bases, with 16 bases between them.

The V gene is TRBV28, the J gene TRBJ2-2; TRBD2 aligns across 8 bases. CDR1 and CDR2 (germline): MDHEN, SYDVKM. Trimming removed 1 base from V and 1 base from J; junction bases left unmatched: 14. This CDR3 region has 20 residues. The CDR3, as DNA: TGTGCCAGCAGTTTATTCCGGGCAGCGGGAGCGTTGGGGAACACCGGGGAGCTGTTTTTT. Residues: CASSLFRAAGALGNTGELFF. Based on the CDR3 plus reference TRBV28 and TRBJ2-2, the full variable domain is DVKVTQSSRYLVKRTGEKVFLECVQDMDHENMFWYRQDPGLGLRLIYFSYDVKMKEKGDIPEGYSVSREKKERFSLILESASTNQTSMYLCASSLFRAAGALGNTGELFFGEGSRLTVL.

The gene calls are TRBV29-1 and TRBJ2-3; 10 bases are a match to TRBD1. The germline V gene has CDR1 SQVTM and CDR2 ANQGSEA. The CDR3 contains 14 residues. V lost 5 bases to trimming and J lost 11 bases; unmatched junction nucleotides: 13. The CDR3 bases are TGCAGCGTTCAATCCGGGACAGGGGCTCCCCTGCAGTATTTT. Residues: CSVQSGTGAPLQYF.

The chain is built from TRBV19 and TRBJ2-2; tentative D call: TRBD2 (6 bases). Per the germline V gene, CDR1 is LNHDA and CDR2 is SQIVND (reference sequence). V lost 10 bases, J lost 8 bases, and 26 bases lay in between. The CDR3 has 16 residues. The CDR3 loop reads CATTKMRPGVLGELFF. The CDR3 DNA follows: TGTGCCACCACGAAAATGCGACCGGGGGTATTGGGGGAGCTGTTTTTT.

The gene calls are TRBV10-3 and TRBJ2-3; 7 positions match TRBD2. CDR3 length: 12 amino acids. Germline loops: CDR1 ENHRY, CDR2 SYGVKD. V lost 9 bases to trimming and J lost 3 bases; unmatched junction nucleotides: 3. This chain's CDR3 is CAMSGVTDTQYF. DNA for the CDR3: TGTGCCATGAGCGGGGTGACAGATACGCAGTATTTT.